This is a list of T cell receptor beta chains from one sample in a study of T cell clonotyping in hematopoietic cell transplantation. Assay: immunoSEQ multiplex PCR; the TCRdb copy retains only in-frame clones and omits some. The sample yields about 28,000 clones, around 82% seen once. Sequencing used peripheral blood mononuclear cells, obtained before stem cell transplant. The origin of the receptors is a man aged 40-49 years with acute myeloid leukemia. Some clones in this sample may be carry-over from other donors' samples. The CDR3 runs from the conserved cysteine through the conserved F or W. Fields, in order: clone size, V gene, J gene, D gene, CDR3 protein. The D gene is left open where the match is weak. Expanded clones get a size class; other rows say once, few or many, or leave the size out.

>few|TRBV11-2|TRBJ2-1|TRBD1
CASSLGNTGVDEQFF
>-|TRBV4-2|TRBJ2-2|-
CASSQEKNTGELFF
>-|TRBV5-6|TRBJ1-5|-
CASSGHRAPLNQPQHF
>-|TRBV5-1|TRBJ2-3|TRBD2
CASSITSGPTDTQYF
>few|TRBV7-9|TRBJ1-1|-
CASSHLQGNTEAFF
>few|TRBV11-2|TRBJ1-2|-
CASSSDRLTYTF
>once|TRBV5-1|TRBJ1-1|-
CASSQTGNTEAFF
>-|TRBV6-1|TRBJ2-7|-
CASSVITEYEQYF
>-|TRBV19|TRBJ1-1|TRBD1
CASSADRDRNTEAFF
>-|TRBV7-9|TRBJ1-4|-
CASSLPQGWANEKLFF
>-|TRBV4-2|TRBJ2-2|TRBD2
CASSLTSGDTGELFF
>-|TRBV30|TRBJ2-7|TRBD1
CAGGTGTYEQYF
>-|TRBV6-6|TRBJ2-1|TRBD1
CASSSQGEQFF
>-|TRBV5-1|TRBJ1-2|-
CASSINGRRYGYTF
>-|TRBV2|TRBJ2-1|TRBD1
CASSSTGVEQFF
>-|TRBV5-5|TRBJ1-4|-
CASSSFPPMPTNEKLFF
>few|TRBV19|TRBJ2-5|-
CASSKGGGETQYF
>-|TRBV6-1|TRBJ1-1|-
CASSRGNTEAFF
>once|TRBV4-2|TRBJ2-2|TRBD2
CASSQPFPNSGRANTGELFF
>once|TRBV28|TRBJ2-7|-
CASIPTGTSTPYEQYF
>-|TRBV5-4|TRBJ1-2|-
CASSFSSGGYTF
>-|TRBV29-1|TRBJ2-5|TRBD1
CSDRQGQETQYF
>-|TRBV7-8|TRBJ1-1|-
CASSPISTTEAFF
>few|TRBV27|TRBJ1-5|TRBD1
CASSFTGGYNQPQHF
>-|TRBV5-1|TRBJ2-3|TRBD1
CASSFDRADTDTQYF
>-|TRBV13|TRBJ2-5|TRBD2
CASSSRREAQETQYF
>few|TRBV5-6|TRBJ2-7|-
CASSLSSYEQYF
>-|TRBV11-3|TRBJ1-2|-
CASSIKVGADSRVVRGYTF